This T cell receptor beta chain stems from a study of PD-1 blockade in classical Hodgkin lymphoma. TCRdb's table, derived via immunoSEQ multiplex PCR, lists solely in-frame clones and lacks some. The sample lists 90,000 to 140,000 clones, roughly nine tenths occurring once. The time point denotes: cycle 4 day 1 (C4D1), after about 6 weeks of nivolumab. Each and every patient relapsed after autologous stem cell transplantation, and patients got differing brentuximab vedotin exposure. Complete response, partial response or progressive disease were the best responses. The CDR3 sequence is 15 residues long. Per the germline V gene, CDR1 is SGHTS and CDR2 is YDEGEE. V lost 0 bases to trimming and J lost 8 bases; unmatched junction nucleotides: 5. For this clone: What it binds is not known.

Study-level results: Some patients began nivolumab under 1 year after ASCT. These patients were excluded from later analyses.

The sequencing used peripheral blood mononuclear cells (PBMCs), collected before the fourth cycle of nivolumab. The sequence derives from a human donor with classical Hodgkin lymphoma. This chain uses TRBV5-8 with TRBJ2-1, with TRBD2 matching over 10 bases. The CDR3, as DNA: TGTGCCAGCAGCTTGGGTAGCGGGAGGCCCGATGAGCAGTTCTTC. Protein sequence: CASSLGSGRPDEQFF.